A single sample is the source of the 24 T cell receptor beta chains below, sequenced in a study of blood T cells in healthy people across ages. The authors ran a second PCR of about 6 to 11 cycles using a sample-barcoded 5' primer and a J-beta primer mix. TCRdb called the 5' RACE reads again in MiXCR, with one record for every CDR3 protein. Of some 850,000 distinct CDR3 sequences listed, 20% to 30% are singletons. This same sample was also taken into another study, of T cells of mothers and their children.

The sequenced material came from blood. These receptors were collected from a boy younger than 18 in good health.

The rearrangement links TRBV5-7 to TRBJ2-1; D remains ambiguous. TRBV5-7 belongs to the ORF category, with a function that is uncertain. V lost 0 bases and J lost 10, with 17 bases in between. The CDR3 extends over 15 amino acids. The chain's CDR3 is CASSLVSDTNYEQFF. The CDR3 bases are TGTGCCAGCAGCTTGGTTTCCGACACCAACTACGAGCAGTTCTTC.

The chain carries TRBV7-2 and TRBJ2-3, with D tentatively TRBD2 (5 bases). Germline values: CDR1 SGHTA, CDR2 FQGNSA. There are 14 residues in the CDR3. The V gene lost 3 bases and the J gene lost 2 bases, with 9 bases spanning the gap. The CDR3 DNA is TGTGCCAGCAGCTTCACGGGAAACACAGATACGCAGTATTTT. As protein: CASSFTGNTDTQYF.

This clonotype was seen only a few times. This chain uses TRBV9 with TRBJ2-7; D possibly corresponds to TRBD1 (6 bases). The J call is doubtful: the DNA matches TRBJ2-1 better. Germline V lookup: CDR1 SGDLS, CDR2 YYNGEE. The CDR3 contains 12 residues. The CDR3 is CASATGSNEQFF. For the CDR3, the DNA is TGTGCCAGCGCCACAGGGAGCAATGAGCAGTTCTTC.

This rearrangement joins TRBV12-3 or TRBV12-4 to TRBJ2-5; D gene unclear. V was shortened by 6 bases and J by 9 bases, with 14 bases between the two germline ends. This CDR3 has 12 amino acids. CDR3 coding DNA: TGTGCCAGCAGCCTTCCTGATTGGTCCCAGTACTTC. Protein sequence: CASSLPDWSQYF.

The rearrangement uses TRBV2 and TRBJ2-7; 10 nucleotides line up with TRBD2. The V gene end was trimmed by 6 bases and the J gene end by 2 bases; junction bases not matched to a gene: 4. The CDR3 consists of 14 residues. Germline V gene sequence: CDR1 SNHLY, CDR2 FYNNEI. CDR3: CASRLTSGAYEQYF. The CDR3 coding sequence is TGTGCCAGCAGACTTACTAGCGGGGCCTACGAGCAGTACTTC.

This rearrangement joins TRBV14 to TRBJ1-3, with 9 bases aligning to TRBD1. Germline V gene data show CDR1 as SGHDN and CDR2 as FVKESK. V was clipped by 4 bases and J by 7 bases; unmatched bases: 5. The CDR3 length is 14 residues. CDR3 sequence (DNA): TGTGCCAGCAGCCGGACAGGGGAAGGGAACACCATATATTTT. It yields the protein CASSRTGEGNTIYF.

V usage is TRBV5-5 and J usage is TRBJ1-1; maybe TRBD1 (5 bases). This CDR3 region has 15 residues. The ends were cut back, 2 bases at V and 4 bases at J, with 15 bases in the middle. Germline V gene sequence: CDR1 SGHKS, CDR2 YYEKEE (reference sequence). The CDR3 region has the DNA TGTGCCAGCAGCTTCCTGACAGAGGGAGCCACTGAAGCTTTCTTT. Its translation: CASSFLTEGATEAFF.

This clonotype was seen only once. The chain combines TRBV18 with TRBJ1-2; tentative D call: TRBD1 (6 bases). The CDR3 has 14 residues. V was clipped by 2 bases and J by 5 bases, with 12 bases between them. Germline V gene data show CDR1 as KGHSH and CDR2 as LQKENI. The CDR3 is CASSPGQSGYGYTF. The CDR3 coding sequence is TGTGCCAGCTCACCAGGACAGTCGGGGTATGGCTACACCTTC. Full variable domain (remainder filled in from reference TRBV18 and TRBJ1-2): NAGVMQNPRHLVRRRGQEARLRCSPMKGHSHVYWYRQLPEEGLKFMVYLQKENIIDESGMPKERFSAEFPKEGPSILRIQQVVRGDSAAYFCASSPGQSGYGYTFGSGTRLTVV.

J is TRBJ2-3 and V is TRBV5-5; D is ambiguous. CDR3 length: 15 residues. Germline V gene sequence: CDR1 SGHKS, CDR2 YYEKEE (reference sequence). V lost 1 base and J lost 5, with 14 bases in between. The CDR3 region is CASSLRQPALDTQYF. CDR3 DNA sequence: TGTGCCAGCAGCTTGAGGCAGCCGGCATTAGATACGCAGTATTTT.

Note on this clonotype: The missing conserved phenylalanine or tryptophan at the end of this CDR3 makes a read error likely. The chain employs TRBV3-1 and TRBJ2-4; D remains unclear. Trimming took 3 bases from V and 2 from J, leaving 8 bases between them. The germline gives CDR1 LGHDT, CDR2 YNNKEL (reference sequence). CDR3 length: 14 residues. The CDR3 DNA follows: TGTGCCAGCAGCCAGGGAATGTCCAAAAACATTCAGTACCTC. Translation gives CASSQGMSKNIQYL.

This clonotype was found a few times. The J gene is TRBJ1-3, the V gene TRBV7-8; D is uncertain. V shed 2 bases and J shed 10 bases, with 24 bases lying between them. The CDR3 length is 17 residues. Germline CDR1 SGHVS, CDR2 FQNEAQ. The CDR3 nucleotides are TGTGCCAGCAGCTTACTTCCCGCGGGGAACCGGGAAGTTACCATATATTTT. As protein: CASSLLPAGNREVTIYF.

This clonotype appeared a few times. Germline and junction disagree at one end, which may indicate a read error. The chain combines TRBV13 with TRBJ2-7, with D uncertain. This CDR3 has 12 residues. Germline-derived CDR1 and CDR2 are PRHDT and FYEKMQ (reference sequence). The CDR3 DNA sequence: TGTGCCAGCAGCCCCCCCACGGACGAACAGTACTTC. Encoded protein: CASSPPTDEQYF.

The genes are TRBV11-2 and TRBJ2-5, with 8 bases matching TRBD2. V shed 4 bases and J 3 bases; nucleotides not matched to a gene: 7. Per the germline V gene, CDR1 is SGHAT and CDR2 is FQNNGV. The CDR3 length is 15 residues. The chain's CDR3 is CASSWGSGGEETQYF. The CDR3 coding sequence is TGTGCCAGCAGCTGGGGGAGCGGGGGAGAAGAGACCCAGTACTTC.

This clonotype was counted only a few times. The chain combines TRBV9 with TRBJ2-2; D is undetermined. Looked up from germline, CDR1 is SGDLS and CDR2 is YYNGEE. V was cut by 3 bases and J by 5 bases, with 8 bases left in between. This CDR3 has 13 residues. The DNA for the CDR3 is TGTGCCAGCAGCGCAGACTCAACCGGGGAGCTGTTTTTT. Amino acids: CASSADSTGELFF. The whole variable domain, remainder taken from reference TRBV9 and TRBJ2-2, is DSGVTQTPKHLITATGQRVTLRCSPRSGDLSVYWYQQSLDQGLQFLIQYYNGEERAKGNILERFSAQQFPDLHSELNLSSLELGDSALYFCASSADSTGELFFGEGSRLTVL.

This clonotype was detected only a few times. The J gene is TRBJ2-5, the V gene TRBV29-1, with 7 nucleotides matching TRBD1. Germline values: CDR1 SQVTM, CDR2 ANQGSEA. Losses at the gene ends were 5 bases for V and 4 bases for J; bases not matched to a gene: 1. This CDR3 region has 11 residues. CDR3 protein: CSVRQGETQYF. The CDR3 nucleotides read TGCAGCGTTCGACAGGGAGAGACCCAGTACTTC.

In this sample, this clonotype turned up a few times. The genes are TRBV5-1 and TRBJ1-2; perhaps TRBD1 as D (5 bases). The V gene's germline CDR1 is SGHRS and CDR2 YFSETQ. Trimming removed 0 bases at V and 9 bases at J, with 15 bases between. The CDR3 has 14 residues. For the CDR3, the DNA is TGCGCCAGCAGCTTGGTGGCGTTGGGGGATCGCTACACCTTC. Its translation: CASSLVALGDRYTF.

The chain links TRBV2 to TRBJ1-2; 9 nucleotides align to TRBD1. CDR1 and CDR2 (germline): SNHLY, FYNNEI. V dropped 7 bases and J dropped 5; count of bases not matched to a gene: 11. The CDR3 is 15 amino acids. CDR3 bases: TGTGCCAGCACCCCGGACAGGGGTTTTCGGTATGGCTACACCTTC. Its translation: CASTPDRGFRYGYTF.

The CDR3 protein is CSVESRWGLTQETQYF. In DNA form, the CDR3 reads TGCAGCGTTGAATCGAGGTGGGGGCTCACCCAAGAGACCCAGTACTTC. The rearrangement uses TRBV29-1 and TRBJ2-5; the D gene is possibly TRBD1 (6 bases). The germline V gene has CDR1 SQVTM and CDR2 ANQGSEA. The germline V and J ends were trimmed by 2 bases and 1 base, with 17 bases remaining between them. The CDR3 has 16 amino acids. Full variable domain (rest looked up from reference TRBV29-1 and TRBJ2-5): SAVISQKPSRDICQRGTSLTIQCQVDSQVTMMFWYRQQPGQSLTLIATANQGSEATYESGFVIDKFPISRPNLTFSTLTVSNMSPEDSSIYLCSVESRWGLTQETQYFGPGTRLLVL.

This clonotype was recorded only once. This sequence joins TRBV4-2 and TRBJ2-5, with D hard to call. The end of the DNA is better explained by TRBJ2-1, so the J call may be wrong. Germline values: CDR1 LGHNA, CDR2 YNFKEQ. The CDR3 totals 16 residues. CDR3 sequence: CASSQDPGSRVNEQFF. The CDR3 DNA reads TGTGCCAGCAGCCAAGATCCCGGCTCCCGCGTCAATGAGCAGTTCTTC.

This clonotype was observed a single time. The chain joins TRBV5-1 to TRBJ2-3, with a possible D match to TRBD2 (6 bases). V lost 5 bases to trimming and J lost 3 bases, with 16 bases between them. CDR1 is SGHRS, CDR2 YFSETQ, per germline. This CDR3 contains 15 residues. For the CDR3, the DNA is TGCGCCAGCAGGTCGATAGGAGGGAGGACAGATACGCAGTATTTT. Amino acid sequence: CASRSIGGRTDTQYF.

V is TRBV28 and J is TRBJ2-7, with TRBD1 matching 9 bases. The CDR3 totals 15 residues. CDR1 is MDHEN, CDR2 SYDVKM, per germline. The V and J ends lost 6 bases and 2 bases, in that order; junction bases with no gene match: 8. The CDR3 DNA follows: TGTGCCAGCAGGAGGACAGGGGCGCCAACCTACGAGCAGTACTTC. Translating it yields CASRRTGAPTYEQYF.

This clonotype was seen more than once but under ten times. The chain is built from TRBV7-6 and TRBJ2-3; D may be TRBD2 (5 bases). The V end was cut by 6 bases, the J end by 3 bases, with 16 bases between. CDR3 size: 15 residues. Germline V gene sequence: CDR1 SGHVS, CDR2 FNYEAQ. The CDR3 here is CASRAEAGRTDTQYF. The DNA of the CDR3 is TGTGCCAGCAGGGCAGAGGCGGGCAGGACAGATACGCAGTATTTT.

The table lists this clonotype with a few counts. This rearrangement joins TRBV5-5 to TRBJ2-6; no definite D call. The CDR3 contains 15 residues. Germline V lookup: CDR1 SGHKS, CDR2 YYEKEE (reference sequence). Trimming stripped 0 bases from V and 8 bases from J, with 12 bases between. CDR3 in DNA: TGTGCCAGCAGCTTGGGACACGTGGGGACCAACGTCCTGACTTTC. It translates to CASSLGHVGTNVLTF.

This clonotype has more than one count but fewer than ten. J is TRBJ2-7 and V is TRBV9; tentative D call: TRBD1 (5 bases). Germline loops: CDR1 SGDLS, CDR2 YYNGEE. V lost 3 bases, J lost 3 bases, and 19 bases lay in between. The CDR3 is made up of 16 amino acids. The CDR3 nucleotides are TGTGCCAGCAGCGAGGGGTTTTTGGAACCCCTCTACGAGCAGTACTTC. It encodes CASSEGFLEPLYEQYF.